The 24 T cell receptor beta chains below were found in one sample sequenced in a study of T cells in Graves' hyperthyroidism and ophthalmopathy. The source material, RNA transcripts, was used to amplify TCR beta CDR3 regions. The HTBI primer set served for first-round RT-PCR of the TCR CDR3. In TCRdb, the multiplex PCR reads were re-called with MiXCR into one record per CDR3 protein. The sample has over 550,000 distinct CDR3 sequences, 16% seen once. The sample taken for sequencing was blood. The receptors come from a woman younger than 35 with Graves' hyperthyroidism.

The chain links TRBV12-3 or TRBV12-4 to TRBJ2-2; D gene ambiguous. V was trimmed by 7 bases and J by 2 bases, leaving 14 bases between them. CDR3 size: 15 residues. The CDR3 DNA reads TGTGCCAGCACTTCCAAGGGCCCCAACACCGGGGAGCTGTTTTTT. Translating it yields CASTSKGPNTGELFF.

This clonotype was counted at least ten times. The genes are TRBV28 and TRBJ1-1, with D possibly matching TRBD1 (5 bases). The CDR3 runs to 14 residues. Germline CDR1 is MDHEN and CDR2 is SYDVKM. V dropped 5 bases and J dropped 1 base, with 11 bases sitting between them. CDR3 coding DNA: TGTGCCAGCAGTGAAGACAGAGAGAACACTGAAGCTTTCTTT. Its protein is CASSEDRENTEAFF.

This clonotype was observed at least ten times. The CDR3 here is CASSELVGADTQYF. The DNA for the CDR3 is TGTGCCAGCAGTGAGCTGGTGGGCGCAGATACGCAGTATTTT. The chain joins TRBV2 to TRBJ2-3, with D unclear. This CDR3 spans 14 amino acids. CDR1 is SNHLY and CDR2 is FYNNEI in the germline V gene. Deletions cut 3 bases from V and 4 bases from J, with 11 bases between.

The chain uses TRBV29-1 and TRBJ1-5; maybe TRBD1 (5 bases). Trimming took 4 bases from V and 6 from J, leaving 16 bases between them. CDR1 is SQVTM, CDR2 ANQGSEA, per germline. The CDR3 spans 14 residues. CDR3 residues: CSVAVGEGSQPQHF. CDR3 in DNA: TGCAGCGTTGCCGTAGGGGAGGGTAGTCAGCCCCAGCATTTT.

V usage is TRBV6-1 and J usage is TRBJ1-2; perhaps TRBD1 as D (6 bases). Germline V CDR1 and CDR2: MNHNS, SASEGT. Trimming removed 7 bases at V and 2 bases at J, with 23 bases between. The CDR3 sequence is 17 residues long. CDR3 amino acids: CASKGGPRKTANYGYTF. Written as DNA, the CDR3 is TGTGCCAGCAAGGGGGGACCGAGGAAGACAGCGAACTATGGCTACACCTTC.

The chain recombines TRBV6-5 with TRBJ2-2; 9 bases line up with TRBD1. The germline CDR1 and CDR2 sequences are MNHEY and SVGAGI. The CDR3 sequence is 17 residues long. The V gene end was trimmed by 4 bases and the J gene end by 4 bases; junction bases not matched to a gene: 10. The chain's CDR3 is CASSLTGGPPGTGELFF. CDR3 nucleotide sequence: TGTGCCAGCAGTTTGACAGGGGGGCCCCCGGGCACCGGGGAGCTGTTTTTT.

As regards this clonotype: A read error may explain this, as a much larger clone is one base away. DNA for the CDR3: TGTGCCAGCAGCTTAGAGGGCAGTTTAGCGGGGGGCCGCGGTGACCAGTTCTTC. Translating it yields CASSLEGSLAGGRGDQFF. The chain carries TRBV11-3 and TRBJ2-1, with TRBD2 identical over 10 bases. CDR1 SGHNT and CDR2 YENEEA come from the germline V gene. CDR3 size: 18 residues. Trimming at V came to 0 bases and at J to 13 bases, leaving 18 bases not matched to a gene.

This clonotype was recorded many times. The chain combines TRBV14 with TRBJ2-3; 7 nucleotides agree with TRBD2. After removal of 4 bases from V and 1 base from J, the junction contained 5 bases not matched to a gene. The CDR3 length is 15 residues. Germline CDR1 reads SGHDN; CDR2 reads FVKESK. For the CDR3, the DNA is TGTGCCAGCAGCCTTAGCGGGCCCCGCACAGATACGCAGTATTTT. It yields the protein CASSLSGPRTDTQYF.

This clonotype was seen many times. The rearrangement joins TRBV20-1 to TRBJ2-4; maybe TRBD1 (6 bases). Per the germline V gene, CDR1 is DFQATT and CDR2 is SNEGSKA (reference sequence). The CDR3 length is 13 residues. Between the trimmed V and J ends, which lost 6 bases and 8 bases, there was a span of 17 bases. Here the CDR3 DNA reads TGCAGTGCCAGTGACAGGATTGGGGACATTCAGTACTTC. Translating gives CSASDRIGDIQYF.

This clonotype was counted ten times or more. V usage is TRBV7-9 and J usage is TRBJ2-7; tentative D call: TRBD2 (6 bases). Germline CDR1 reads SEHNR; CDR2 reads FQNEAQ (reference sequence). CDR3 length: 16 residues. V was shortened by 8 bases and J by 1 base, with 21 bases between the two germline ends. As DNA, the CDR3 is TGTGCCAGCGCCGACAGCGCCGGGAGATTATCCTACGAGCAGTACTTC. Its translation is CASADSAGRLSYEQYF.

This clonotype came up a few times. The chain links TRBV12-3 or TRBV12-4 to TRBJ1-1; D may be TRBD1 (5 bases). Trimming stripped 4 bases from V and 6 bases from J, with 9 bases between. CDR3 length: 12 amino acids. CDR3 protein: CASSSQGAEAFF. The CDR3 DNA follows: TGTGCCAGCAGTTCCCAGGGAGCTGAAGCTTTCTTT.

This clonotype was recorded a few times. The V and J genes are TRBV3-1 and TRBJ2-2; D is perhaps TRBD1 or TRBD2 (6 bases each). The CDR3 sequence is 13 residues long. V was cut by 4 bases and J by 8 bases, with 11 bases left in between. Germline V gene sequence: CDR1 LGHDT, CDR2 YNNKEL (reference sequence). The CDR3 nucleotides read TGTGCCAGCAGCCCATGGAGGGGGGGGGAGCTGTTTTTT. This gives the protein CASSPWRGGELFF.

In this sample, this clonotype turned up a few times. The gene calls are TRBV29-1 and TRBJ2-7; 9 positions match TRBD1. The germline V gene has CDR1 SQVTM and CDR2 ANQGSEA. This CDR3 region has 13 residues. V was clipped by 4 bases and J by 2 bases; unmatched bases: 3. This chain's CDR3 is CSVARDRAYEQYF. Written as DNA, the CDR3 is TGCAGCGTTGCCAGGGACAGGGCCTACGAGCAGTACTTC.

CDR3 coding DNA: TGCAGCGTTCGGCGGGGGGGCGGAGAGACCCAGTACTTC. It translates to CSVRRGGGETQYF. The rearrangement links TRBV29-1 to TRBJ2-5; 9 bases agree with TRBD2. The ends lost 5 bases at V and 4 bases at J; junction bases unmatched: 5. Germline V gene lookup returns CDR1 SQVTM and CDR2 ANQGSEA. This CDR3 has 13 residues.

This clonotype has only a few counts. The rearrangement links TRBV5-1 to TRBJ1-1; 8 bases are shared with TRBD1. This CDR3 region has 15 residues. In germline, CDR1 is SGHRS, CDR2 YFSETQ. V gave up 1 base and J gave up 10 bases; unmatched junction bases: 12. CDR3 nucleotide sequence: TGCGCCAGCAGCTTGAAGGTGACAGGGGAAAATCGAGCTTTCTTT. This encodes CASSLKVTGENRAFF.

The chain carries TRBV20-1 and TRBJ2-1, with 7 bases aligning to TRBD2. The V gene end was trimmed by 4 bases and the J gene end by 7 bases; junction bases not matched to a gene: 13. Germline loops: CDR1 DFQATT, CDR2 SNEGSKA (reference sequence). This CDR3 spans 15 amino acids. Written as DNA, the CDR3 is TGCAGTGCTACACGGACTGGCGGGAGATTGAATGAGCAGTTCTTC. Translated, it gives CSATRTGGRLNEQFF.

As for this clonotype: Being one base from a much bigger clone, this may be a read error. V gene TRBV6-5 combines with J gene TRBJ1-1; no clear D. The CDR3 is 15 amino acids. CDR1 and CDR2 (germline): MNHEY, SVGAGI. V was trimmed by 2 bases and J by 2 bases, leaving 12 bases between them. The CDR3, as DNA: TGTGCCAGCAGTTACGCTCAAGACTCCAACACTGAAGCTTTCTTT. It is translated as CASSYAQDSNTEAFF.

A few counts support this clonotype. An end of the junction differs from the germline gene, which may be a read error. This sequence joins TRBV10-3 and TRBJ1-1, with a weak D call TRBD1 (6 bases). The germline V gene has CDR1 ENHRY and CDR2 SYGVKD. The CDR3 has 18 residues. The CDR3 DNA is TGTGCCATCAGTTCTATGGAGGGGACAAACTTAATGAACACTGAAGCTTCCTTT. This encodes CAISSMEGTNLMNTEASF.

For this clonotype: A clone one base away is much larger, so this may be a read error. In nucleotides, the CDR3 is TGTGCCAGCATCTCAGGGGTCGCTGCCGGAAAACTGTTTTTT. Translating gives CASISGVAAGKLFF. This chain uses TRBV28 with TRBJ1-4, with a weak D call TRBD1 (6 bases). Germline assignment: CDR1 MDHEN and CDR2 SYDVKM. There are 14 residues in the CDR3. The V gene lost 7 bases and the J gene lost 10 bases, with 19 bases spanning the gap. The complete variable domain, with remaining parts taken from reference TRBV28 and TRBJ1-4, reads DVKVTQSSRYLVKRTGEKVFLECVQDMDHENMFWYRQDPGLGLRLIYFSYDVKMKEKGDIPEGYSVSREKKERFSLILESASTNQTSMYLCASISGVAAGKLFFGSGTQLSVL.

At least ten counts were recorded for this clonotype. The chain carries TRBV28 and TRBJ2-5, with D perhaps matching TRBD1 or TRBD2 (6 bases each). Germline V gene sequence: CDR1 MDHEN, CDR2 SYDVKM. Trimming removed 5 bases from V and 5 bases from J, with 18 bases in between. The CDR3 extends over 15 amino acids. The CDR3 DNA sequence: TGTGCCAGCAGTACCCCGACCAAAGGGGGGGAGACCCAGTACTTC. It yields the protein CASSTPTKGGETQYF.

This chain links TRBV12-3 or TRBV12-4 with TRBJ1-2, with D uncertain. The CDR3 loop spans 14 amino acids. V lost 8 bases and J lost 2, with 15 bases in between. CDR3 region: CASVGSGRNYGYTF. The CDR3, as DNA: TGTGCCAGCGTCGGCTCCGGTCGGAACTATGGCTACACCTTC.

The chain joins TRBV6-1 to TRBJ2-5; no clear D gene. Between the trimmed V and J ends, which lost 5 bases and 1 base, there was a span of 17 bases. This CDR3 has 16 amino acids. In germline, CDR1 is MNHNS, CDR2 SASEGT. The CDR3 spells CASSPSLQWFQETQYF. The CDR3 DNA reads TGTGCCAGCAGTCCCTCCCTCCAGTGGTTCCAAGAGACCCAGTACTTC.

The J gene is TRBJ2-5, the V gene TRBV24-1; 8 bases line up with TRBD2. Unmatched junction bases numbered 6, after V lost 4 bases and J lost 3 bases. CDR3 size: 15 residues. Germline assignment: CDR1 KGHDR and CDR2 SFDVKD. The CDR3 DNA reads TGTGCCACCAGTGACTCAACTAGCGGAGAAGAGACCCAGTACTTC. Protein: CATSDSTSGEETQYF.

Only a few counts were recorded for this clonotype. This chain connects TRBV4-1 to TRBJ2-5, with 12 bases lining up with TRBD2. Germline trimming cut 0 bases from V and 6 bases from J; bases unmatched to any gene: 8. CDR1 is MGHRA and CDR2 is YSYEKL in the germline V gene. The length of the CDR3 is 17 residues. CDR3 nucleotides: TGCGCCAGCAGCCAAGATCGCCTAGCGGGAGGGCCGCAGACCCAGTACTTC. Amino acids: CASSQDRLAGGPQTQYF.